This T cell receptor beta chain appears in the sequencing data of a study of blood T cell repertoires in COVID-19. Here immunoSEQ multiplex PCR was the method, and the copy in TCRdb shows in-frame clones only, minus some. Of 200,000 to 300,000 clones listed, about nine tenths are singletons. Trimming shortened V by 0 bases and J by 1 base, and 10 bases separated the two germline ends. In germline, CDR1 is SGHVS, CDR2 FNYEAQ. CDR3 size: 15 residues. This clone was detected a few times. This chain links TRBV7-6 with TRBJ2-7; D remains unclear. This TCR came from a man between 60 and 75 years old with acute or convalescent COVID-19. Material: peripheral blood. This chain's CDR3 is CASSLAAGSSYEQYF. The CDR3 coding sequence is TGTGCCAGCAGCTTAGCGGCAGGATCTTCCTACGAGCAGTACTTC.